The T cell receptor beta chain described here comes from a study of somatic mutations in cytotoxic T cells in rheumatoid arthritis (dated by TCRdb to about 2017). About the full investigation: Before any treatment started and right after they were diagnosed, patients gave peripheral blood samples (about 27 ml EDTA). A FACSAria II or Sony SH800 was used to flow-sort some V beta antibody-stained T-cell populations at nearly 100% purity, and TCRB sequencing was also done on sorted V beta1+ cells. TCRB deep sequencing covered 65 patients with rheumatoid arthritis along with 15 to 25 healthy controls. The median ages of the patient and control groups were essentially identical. To characterize clonality, the study used TCRB deep sequencing while asking whether somatic mutations are carried by expanded CD8+ T-cell clones in newly diagnosed, untreated rheumatoid arthritis.

On this clone: Its cognate antigen has yet to be identified. Base qualities were left out, and no much larger clone turns up one base away.

On an AutoMACS, CD4+ and CD8+ cells were isolated via positive magnetic bead selection, and their purity was verified by flow cytometry. Clonal expansions were first screened by flow cytometry with a TCR V beta antibody panel, then characterized by TCRB deep sequencing of sorted CD8+ fractions. Peripheral blood mononuclear cells were isolated by Ficoll-Paque PLUS density gradient separation. DNA was extracted from CD4-enriched, CD8-enriched or PBMC samples with Nucleospin Tissue or Tissue XS kits and quantified with a Qubit 2.0 fluorometer. The CDR3 spans 15 residues, from the cysteine through the phenylalanine. The read is trimmed to its CDR3 DNA, 45 bases read in frame from base 1. Clipping removes 1 base from V and 3 bases from J, with 2 as the unmatched junction base count. CDR1 and CDR2 are read off the germline V gene (reference sequence) as SGHNT and YYREEE. Genomic DNA underwent TCRB CDR3 sequencing using the immunoSEQ assay. The authors' analysis ran thus. Published virus-specific TCRB sequences were compared with patient CD8+ clones larger than 1%, and only a few matches were found. Nothing other than productive TCRB rearrangements was included in the analyses. Defining a clone by its unique TCRB CDR3 sequence, the study calculated clonality as a productive clonality index derived from Shannon entropy. To calculate repertoire overlap between two samples, the template counts of each clone were considered relative to each sample's total templates. V-gene usage measured by flow cytometry correlated with TCRB sequencing V-gene usage, with a Spearman r of roughly 0.55. In TCRdb, the immuneACCESS table is reduced to in-frame sequences with V and J assigned. These tables do not hold every clone; where another copy was compared, an unresolved V gene accounts for under half, and the others remain unexplained. V, J and clone size reflect that table, while D and trimming were determined from the DNA. The sample records around 15,000 clones, about four fifths of which are singletons. The ten biggest clones cover about 20% of the sample.

The full study reports these points: The slight underrepresentation of TRBV07 in patients was not corrected for multiple comparisons. There was no significant difference in CD8+ T-cell clonality between rheumatoid arthritis patients and age-matched healthy controls. It was unknown which antigens the expanded CD8+ clones targeted, and their absence from virus-specific databases did not exclude viral specificity. The largest CD8+ clone made up more than 20% of CD8+ cells in about an eighth of the 65 patients, and blood and synovial fluid shared several identical CD8+ TCRB sequences. CD8+ clonality increased with age in patients (Spearman r ~ 0.47) but not in healthy controls.

The source material was CD8+ T cells sorted from blood. Recombination joined TRBV5-4 with TRBJ2-1; a stretch of 9 junction bases matches TRBD2. The clonotype was recovered from an adult with rheumatoid arthritis. The CDR3: CASSLLAGVYNEQFF. The DNA sequence is TGTGCCAGCAGCTTGTTAGCGGGAGTCTACAATGAGCAGTTCTTC. With all but the CDR3 taken from the reference TRBV5-4 and TRBJ2-1 genes, the full variable domain is: ETGVTQSPTHLIKTRGQQVTLRCSSQSGHNTVSWYQQALGQGPQFIFQYYREEENGRGNFPPRFSGLQFPNYSSELNVNALELDDSALYLCASSLLAGVYNEQFFGPGTRLTVL.